The clone carrying this T cell receptor (beta chain) was detected ten times or more. CDR3 length: 12 residues. The germline V gene encodes CDR1 SGHTA and CDR2 FQGNSA. V lost 5 bases and J lost 6, with 7 bases in between. TCRdb called the 5' RACE reads again in MiXCR, with one record for every CDR3 protein. The sample carries about 24,000 distinct CDR3 sequences, over 10% recorded once. These data belong to a study of neurological immune-mediated disorders. Source material: PBMCs. This sequence originates from a woman between 40 and 55 years old with HTLV-1-associated myelopathy (HAM/TSP). The V and J genes are TRBV7-2 and TRBJ1-4, with D hard to call. This CDR3 is CASSLVYEKLFF. In DNA, the CDR3 is TGTGCCAGCAGCCTGGTGTATGAAAAACTGTTTTTT.